The TCR beta chain under discussion was sequenced for a study of T cells in localized non-small cell lung cancer. Measured with immunoSEQ multiplex PCR; TCRdb has only the in-frame clones, and not every one. This sample has tens of thousands of clones, with more than 70% found just once. General study results and limits: Heterogeneity is still possible, as just one tumor region was sequenced. In adjacent lung, a median around 50 of the top 100 tumor clones were found.

A word on this clone: Its antigen is unknown.

With 3 bases clipped from V and 4 bases from J, the junction kept 7 bases outside the gene matches. Germline CDR1 and CDR2: MNHNS and SASEGT. CDR3 length equals 16 residues. The receptor was isolated from a female donor older than 55 with stage I squamous cell lung carcinoma. Here the sequenced sample was peripheral blood, taken before any cancer treatment. This chain links TRBV6-1 with TRBJ2-1; 9 positions match TRBD1. The CDR3 here is CASSDQHRGLYNEQFF. The CDR3 DNA follows: TGTGCCAGCAGTGACCAGCACAGGGGGCTTTACAATGAGCAGTTCTTC.